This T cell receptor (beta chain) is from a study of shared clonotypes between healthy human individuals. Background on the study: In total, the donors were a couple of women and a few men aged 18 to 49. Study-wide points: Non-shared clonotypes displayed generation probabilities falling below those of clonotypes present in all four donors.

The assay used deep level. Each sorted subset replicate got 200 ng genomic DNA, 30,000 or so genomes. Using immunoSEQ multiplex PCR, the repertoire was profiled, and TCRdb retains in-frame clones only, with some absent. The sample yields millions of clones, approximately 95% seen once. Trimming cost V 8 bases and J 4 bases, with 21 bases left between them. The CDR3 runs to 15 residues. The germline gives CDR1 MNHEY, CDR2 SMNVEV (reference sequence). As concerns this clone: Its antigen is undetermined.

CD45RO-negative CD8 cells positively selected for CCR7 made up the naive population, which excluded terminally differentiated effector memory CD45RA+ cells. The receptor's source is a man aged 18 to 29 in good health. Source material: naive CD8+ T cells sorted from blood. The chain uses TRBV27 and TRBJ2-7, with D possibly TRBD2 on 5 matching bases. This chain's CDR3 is CASAPALASQYEQYF. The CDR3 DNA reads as TGTGCCAGCGCCCCGGCGCTAGCCTCCCAGTACGAGCAGTACTTC.